This T cell receptor beta chain was sequenced for a study of T cells in Graves' hyperthyroidism and ophthalmopathy. CDR1 and CDR2 (germline): DFQATT, SNEGSKA (reference sequence). Losses at the gene ends were 2 bases for V and 4 bases for J; bases not matched to a gene: 8. This CDR3 is 15 amino acids long. The investigators amplified TCR beta CDR3 regions from RNA transcripts. HTBI primers were used for first-round RT-PCR of the TCR CDR3. TCRdb recomputed calls from the multiplex PCR reads with MiXCR, one row per CDR3 protein. The sample shows more than 650,000 distinct CDR3 sequences, 13% to 15% of them seen only once. This clonotype was picked up many times.

This sequence was found in a woman aged 18 to 35 with Graves' hyperthyroidism. This sequence joins TRBV20-1 and TRBJ2-1, with 7 bases matching TRBD2. Sample: blood. The CDR3 reads CSARWAGREYNEQFF. In nucleotides, the CDR3 is TGCAGTGCTAGATGGGCTGGGCGGGAGTACAATGAGCAGTTCTTC.